This T cell receptor beta chain was profiled in a study of blood T cell repertoires in COVID-19. The wider study: Sources were T cells, B-cell-depleted T cells, or PBMCs; the material itself was cDNA or gDNA.

Between the trimmed V and J ends, which lost 4 bases and 5 bases, there was a span of 9 bases. The germline gives CDR1 GTSNPN, CDR2 SVGIG (reference sequence). The CDR3 extends over 13 amino acids. This clone was observed a few times. Assignments of participants to cohorts depended upon their own reported clinical history. Original data processing: Reference gene primers were amplified, and this amplification served to estimate nucleated cell counts. TCRdb's copy holds only in-frame clones and misses some; the assay was immunoSEQ multiplex PCR. V and J calls and clone size are copied from that table; D and trimming were computed from the DNA. The repertoire holds fewer than 350,000 clones, 90% seen once, with approximately 1.5% in the top ten.

This chain joins TRBV30 and TRBJ1-6; D is uncertain. This TCR was recovered from a woman in her late teens or twenties with acute COVID-19. The material sequenced was PBMCs or T cells enriched from blood (not recorded which). CDR3 sequence reads: CAWMVDNNSPLHF. CDR3 in DNA: TGTGCCTGGATGGTTGACAATAATTCACCCCTCCACTTT.